One and the same sample provided the 16 T cell receptor beta chains below, sequenced in a study of blood T cells in healthy people across ages. A J-beta primer mix and a sample-barcoded 5' primer were used in a second PCR of roughly 6 to 12 cycles. TCRdb itself ran the 5' RACE reads through MiXCR, one entry per CDR3 protein. Of 1.5 million or so distinct CDR3 sequences listed, around 40% are singletons. The sample was blood. These TCRs come from a woman younger than 35 in good health.

This clonotype has a handful of counts. This chain joins TRBV12-3 or TRBV12-4 and TRBJ1-2; a weak D match, TRBD1 (5 bases). The CDR3 is 12 residues long. V was pared by 6 bases and J by 7 bases, with 12 bases between. The CDR3 is CASSPRQFGYTF. DNA of the CDR3: TGTGCCAGCAGCCCTCGACAGTTTGGCTACACCTTC.

The chain employs TRBV29-1 and TRBJ2-1; 10 nucleotides align to TRBD1. The CDR3 is made up of 12 amino acids. CDR1 is SQVTM and CDR2 is ANQGSEA in the germline V gene. The V segment lost 7 bases and the J segment 8 bases; nucleotides outside the gene matches: 5. The CDR3 sequence: CSARQGADEQFF. The CDR3 coding sequence is TGCAGCGCTAGACAGGGGGCCGATGAGCAGTTCTTC.

The genes are TRBV20-1 and TRBJ2-7; D possibly corresponds to TRBD1 (5 bases). The CDR3 is made up of 12 amino acids. With 6 bases removed from V and 7 bases from J, the gap between germline ends came to 16 bases. Germline lookup yields CDR1 DFQATT and CDR2 SNEGSKA (reference sequence). This CDR3 reads CSAPDRYNEQYF. The CDR3 nucleotides read TGCAGTGCCCCCGACAGATACAATGAGCAGTACTTC.

This sequence joins TRBV12-3 or TRBV12-4 and TRBJ2-7, with D perhaps given as TRBD1 or TRBD2 (5 bases each). CDR3 size: 12 residues. V was clipped by 3 bases and J by 6 bases, with 9 bases between them. As DNA, the CDR3 is TGTGCCAGCAGTTTTAGGGGACCCGAGCAGTACTTC. It translates to CASSFRGPEQYF.

V usage is TRBV12-3 or TRBV12-4 and J usage is TRBJ2-1; 9 positions match TRBD2. The J segment lost 8 bases and the V segment lost 6 bases, leaving 5 bases of the junction unmatched. The length of the CDR3 is 13 residues. The CDR3 DNA sequence: TGTGCCAGCAGAGCCGGGACTAGCTATGAGCAGTTCTTC. Translation gives CASRAGTSYEQFF.

This chain connects TRBV5-1 to TRBJ2-3; TRBD2 agrees at 7 bases. The CDR3 has 15 residues. Germline V lookup: CDR1 SGHRS, CDR2 YFSETQ. V shed 2 bases and J 3 bases; nucleotides not matched to a gene: 6. The CDR3, as DNA: TGCGCCAGCAGCTTACACAGCGGGGCGACAGATACGCAGTATTTT. Its protein is CASSLHSGATDTQYF.

The genes are TRBV6-1 and TRBJ2-7; 7 nucleotides line up with TRBD1. This CDR3 comprises 12 residues. V was pared by 4 bases and J by 11 bases, with 8 bases of the junction left unmatched. From germline, CDR1 is MNHNS and CDR2 SASEGT. CDR3 sequence: CASSAHRGYEYF. Here the CDR3 DNA reads TGTGCCAGCAGTGCTCACAGGGGTTATGAGTACTTC.

This clonotype was seen only a few times. The rearrangement uses TRBV4-1 and TRBJ2-7; 7 positions agree with TRBD1. This CDR3 spans 15 amino acids. Per germline, CDR1 MGHRA and CDR2 YSYEKL. V lost 2 bases and J lost 1; bases outside the gene matches: 5. Here the CDR3 reads CASSQLTTGSYEQYF. CDR3 nucleotide sequence: TGCGCCAGCAGCCAACTTACGACAGGGTCCTACGAGCAGTACTTC.

The rearrangement joins TRBV6-5 to TRBJ2-5; the match to TRBD1 covers 7 bases. Germline-derived CDR1 and CDR2 are MNHEY and SVGAGI. With 8 bases clipped from V and 11 bases from J, the junction kept 17 bases outside the gene matches. There are 14 residues in the CDR3. The CDR3 loop reads CASAREGALGEQYF. For the CDR3, the DNA is TGTGCCAGCGCCCGTGAGGGGGCATTGGGTGAGCAGTACTTC.

This clonotype was seen only a few times. The V and J genes are TRBV20-1 and TRBJ2-5, with D maybe TRBD2 (6 bases). From germline, CDR1 is DFQATT and CDR2 SNEGSKA (reference sequence). Trimming took off 3 bases at V and 2 bases at J, with 13 bases between the two ends. The CDR3 has 14 residues. The CDR3 loop reads CSASPGLWQETQYF. CDR3 DNA: TGCAGTGCTAGCCCGGGACTTTGGCAAGAGACCCAGTACTTC.

This clonotype was seen only a few times. The CDR3 protein is CASSRPGTGLYEQYF. For the CDR3, the DNA is TGTGCCAGCAGCCGTCCCGGGACAGGGCTCTACGAGCAGTACTTC. The chain joins TRBV3-1 to TRBJ2-7; 9 nucleotides agree with TRBD1. Germline V gene lookup returns CDR1 LGHDT and CDR2 YNNKEL (reference sequence). CDR3 length: 15 residues. Unmatched junction bases numbered 7, after V lost 4 bases and J lost 3 bases.

This clonotype was detected once. The chain couples TRBV20-1 to TRBJ1-1; D is possibly TRBD1 (6 bases). The CDR3 is 13 residues long. Trimming stripped 6 bases from V and 5 bases from J, with 16 bases between. Looked up from germline, CDR1 is DFQATT and CDR2 is SNEGSKA (reference sequence). CDR3 sequence (DNA): TGCAGTGCATTCGGGGGGGCTAGGACTGAAGCTTTCTTT. Its protein product is CSAFGGARTEAFF.

By sample fraction, this clonotype is medium-sized. V and J are TRBV29-1 and TRBJ1-5; 7 nucleotides agree with TRBD1. The V and J ends lost 6 bases and 5 bases, in that order; junction bases with no gene match: 10. This CDR3 is built from 14 residues. Germline lookup yields CDR1 SQVTM and CDR2 ANQGSEA. CDR3 in amino acids: CSVAKGARDQPQHF. In DNA, the CDR3 is TGCAGCGTCGCGAAGGGGGCGCGTGATCAGCCCCAGCATTTT.

Points on this clonotype: One end of the junction does not line up with germline, which may come from a read error. J is TRBJ1-1 and V is TRBV5-5; D is possibly TRBD1 (5 bases). Germline values: CDR1 SGHKS, CDR2 YYEKEE (reference sequence). The CDR3 covers 14 residues. The CDR3 DNA reads TGTGTCAGCAGCTTGGAGGGGCCTAACACTGAAGCTTTCTTT. Translated, it gives CVSSLEGPNTEAFF.

This chain joins TRBV28 and TRBJ2-7, with 8 bases lining up with TRBD1. There are 15 residues in the CDR3. Germline CDR1 MDHEN, CDR2 SYDVKM. Trimming cost V 3 bases and J 4 bases; bases outside gene matches: 8. DNA for the CDR3: TGTGCCAGCAGTTTCGAGGCCGGGACAGGATACGAGCAGTACTTC. Its protein product is CASSFEAGTGYEQYF.

The gene calls are TRBV11-2 and TRBJ2-1, with 9 bases identical to TRBD2. This CDR3 has 15 residues. V dropped 6 bases and J dropped 6; count of bases not matched to a gene: 9. Germline lookup yields CDR1 SGHAT and CDR2 FQNNGV. CDR3 residues: CASRYSGRIANEQFF. The DNA for the CDR3 is TGTGCCAGCAGGTATAGCGGGAGAATAGCCAATGAGCAGTTCTTC.